The rows below give T cell receptor beta chains drawn from one sample of a study of blood T cell repertoires in COVID-19. Clones were sequenced by immunoSEQ multiplex PCR, and TCRdb holds only the in-frame ones, with some missing. The table includes roughly 380,000 clones, 80% to 90% detected once. The sample taken for sequencing was PBMCs or T cells enriched from blood (not recorded which). The source of these receptors is a man aged 25-40 years who had recovered from COVID-19. Both conserved end residues are part of each CDR3. A D gene is named only where the DNA matches it firmly. The size of a clone is reported for some rows only, either as once, few or many, or as a class for expanded clones.

V	size	D	length	J	CDR3	DNA
TRBV7-9	once	TRBD1	16	TRBJ2-3	CASSSRDRAPTDTQYF	TGTGCCAGCAGCTCACGGGACAGGGCCCCCACAGATACGCAGTATTTT
TRBV6-5	-	-	12	TRBJ1-2	CASSSGRRGYTF	TGTGCCAGCAGTTCGGGTCGTCGGGGCTACACCTTC
TRBV10-1	few	TRBD2	18	TRBJ2-2	CASRPRLAGVWNTGELFF	TGCGCCAGCAGACCTCGACTAGCGGGGGTTTGGAACACCGGGGAGCTGTTTTTT
TRBV7-2	-	TRBD2	17	TRBJ2-5	CASSSTSGGAYQETQYF	TGTGCCAGCAGCTCAACTAGCGGGGGGGCCTACCAAGAGACCCAGTACTTC
TRBV4-2	-	-	15	TRBJ1-1	CASSQDRVPNTEAFF	TGTGCCAGCAGCCAAGATCGGGTCCCGAACACTGAAGCTTTCTTT
TRBV11-1	-	-	14	TRBJ1-1	CASSPDRGTTEAFF	TGTGCCAGCAGCCCGGACCGGGGGACCACTGAAGCTTTCTTT
TRBV7-2	-	TRBD1	16	TRBJ1-4	CASSPPGGTGVEKLFF	TGTGCCAGCAGCCCACCGGGGGGGACAGGGGTTGAAAAACTGTTTTTT
TRBV9	-	-	12	TRBJ1-6	CATGNSNSPLHF	TGTGCCACAGGGAACTCTAATTCACCCCTCCACTTT
TRBV19	few	-	14	TRBJ1-6	CASSITGINSPLHF	TGTGCCAGTAGTATCACAGGGATCAATTCACCCCTCCACTTT
TRBV6-5	once	-	14	TRBJ1-6	CASSSTLKNSPLHF	TGTGCCAGCAGTTCCACTTTGAAAAATTCACCCCTCCACTTT
TRBV9	-	TRBD1	14	TRBJ1-5	CASSRGQGGQPQHF	TGTGCCAGCAGCCGGGGACAGGGGGGACAGCCCCAGCATTTT
TRBV11-2	-	-	14	TRBJ1-5	CASSQWGGGQPQHF	TGTGCCAGCAGCCAGTGGGGGGGCGGTCAGCCCCAGCATTTT
TRBV6-4	-	-	15	TRBJ1-2	CASSDSLSQGSAYTF	TGTGCCAGCAGTGACTCCTTATCACAGGGTTCAGCGTACACCTTC
TRBV11-2	-	-	13	TRBJ1-2	CASSATGIYGYTF	TGTGCCAGCAGCGCCACAGGGATCTATGGCTACACCTTC
TRBV9	-	-	15	TRBJ2-7	CASSVSGHSSYEQYF	TGTGCCAGCAGCGTCTCGGGACACAGCTCCTACGAGCAGTACTTC
TRBV29-1	-	-	10	TRBJ1-1	CSVGEGAAFF	TGCAGCGTTGGGGAGGGCGCGGCTTTCTTT
TRBV4-3	-	TRBD2	20	TRBJ2-3	CASSQERGLAGRWGPDTQYF	TGCGCCAGCAGCCAAGAGAGAGGACTAGCGGGGAGGTGGGGCCCAGATACGCAGTATTTT
TRBV9	-	TRBD1	12	TRBJ2-7	CASSLTGDEQYF	TGTGCCAGCAGCCTAACAGGGGACGAGCAGTACTTC
TRBV14	once	-	12	TRBJ1-2	CASSLRAYGYTF	TGTGCCAGCAGTCTTCGCGCTTATGGCTACACCTTC
TRBV11-2	-	-	13	TRBJ1-1	CASSSPGGTEAFF	TGTGCCAGCAGCTCCCCCGGGGGCACTGAAGCTTTCTTT
TRBV5-4	-	TRBD1	15	TRBJ1-4	CASSLSGTENEKLFF	TGTGCCAGCAGCTTATCCGGGACAGAGAATGAAAAACTGTTTTTT
TRBV11-2	-	-	16	TRBJ2-5	CASSLMAVPPQETQYF	TGTGCCAGCAGCTTAATGGCGGTGCCCCCTCAAGAGACCCAGTACTTC
TRBV10-1	-	-	13	TRBJ1-2	CASSDSNNYGYTF	TGCGCCAGCAGTGATAGCAATAACTATGGCTACACCTTC
TRBV29-1	few	TRBD1	16	TRBJ1-5	CSVAWTGAGGNQPQHF	TGCAGCGTAGCTTGGACAGGGGCCGGGGGCAATCAGCCCCAGCATTTT
TRBV6-5	-	TRBD1	15	TRBJ1-5	CASSYTGGSNQPQHF	TGTGCCAGCAGTTACACAGGGGGTAGCAATCAGCCCCAGCATTTT
TRBV9	-	-	15	TRBJ2-2	CASSPRLVSTGELFF	TGTGCCAGCAGCCCCCGGTTAGTTTCTACCGGGGAGCTGTTTTTT
TRBV13	-	TRBD1	15	TRBJ1-1	CASRLPDRGDTEAFF	TGTGCCAGCAGACTACCCGACAGGGGGGACACTGAAGCTTTCTTT
TRBV24-1	-	-	13	TRBJ2-5	CATSRGPGETQYF	TGTGCCACCAGTCGAGGGCCGGGGGAGACCCAGTACTTC
TRBV10-1	few	-	13	TRBJ2-1	CASSQRPQGKQFF	TGCGCCAGCAGCCAACGCCCTCAGGGGAAGCAGTTCTTC
TRBV6-5	once	-	16	TRBJ1-3	CASSYSSRDIGNTIYF	TGTGCCAGCAGTTACTCGAGCCGGGACATAGGAAACACCATATATTTT
TRBV19	-	-	12	TRBJ1-2	CASSILNYGYTF	TGTGCCAGTAGTATACTTAACTATGGCTACACCTTC
TRBV18	-	TRBD1	14	TRBJ1-6	CASSLGQGNSPLHF	TGTGCCAGCTCACTGGGACAGGGGAATTCACCCCTCCACTTT
TRBV29-1	-	TRBD1	14	TRBJ1-4	CSVATGAGFEKLFF	TGCAGCGTCGCCACAGGGGCGGGATTCGAAAAACTGTTTTTT
TRBV5-1	-	-	16	TRBJ2-3	CASSLVRGGSTDTQYF	TGCGCCAGCAGCTTGGTTAGAGGGGGATCCACAGATACGCAGTATTTT
TRBV2	-	-	14	TRBJ2-3	CASSVLRGADTQYF	TGTGCCAGCAGTGTTCTCCGGGGTGCAGATACGCAGTATTTT
TRBV30	-	TRBD1	14	TRBJ1-4	CAWNQDRVGEKLFF	TGTGCCTGGAACCAGGACAGGGTGGGAGAAAAACTGTTTTTT
TRBV14	-	TRBD1	14	TRBJ2-5	CASSQGQGGETQYF	TGTGCCAGCAGCCAGGGACAGGGTGGGGAGACCCAGTACTTC
TRBV6-1	-	-	12	TRBJ2-5	CASSEVYRTQYF	TGTGCCAGCAGTGAAGTTTATCGGACCCAGTACTTC
TRBV6-4	-	-	19	TRBJ2-3	CASSESSLETPLSTDTQYF	TGTGCCAGCAGTGAATCATCCCTCGAGACACCTCTCTCCACAGATACGCAGTATTTT
TRBV6-5	-	TRBD1	14	TRBJ2-2	CASGSTGGTGELFF	TGTGCCAGCGGGTCGACAGGGGGCACCGGGGAGCTGTTTTTT
TRBV10-3	once	TRBD1	15	TRBJ1-3	CANSGTAAPGNTIYF	TGTGCCAATTCCGGGACAGCGGCACCTGGAAACACCATATATTTT
TRBV25-1	-	-	14	TRBJ1-6	CASSDTLPNSPLHF	TGTGCCAGCAGTGATACGCTACCCAATTCACCCCTCCACTTT
TRBV10-3	-	TRBD1	14	TRBJ1-6	CAIKPGQDNSPLHF	TGTGCCATCAAGCCGGGACAGGATAATTCACCCCTCCACTTT
TRBV9	-	TRBD1	15	TRBJ2-7	CASSDGQGPPYEQYF	TGTGCCAGCAGCGATGGACAGGGGCCACCCTACGAGCAGTACTTC
TRBV19	once	TRBD1	13	TRBJ1-3	CASGQGGGNTIYF	TGTGCCAGCGGACAGGGCGGTGGAAACACCATATATTTT
TRBV9	-	TRBD1	15	TRBJ1-4	CASSVAGTANEKLFF	TGTGCCAGCAGCGTAGCCGGGACAGCCAATGAAAAACTGTTTTTT
TRBV7-6	-	-	14	TRBJ2-1	CASSSRRGENEQFF	TGTGCCAGCAGCTCGAGACGGGGAGAGAATGAGCAGTTCTTC
TRBV29-1	-	TRBD1	16	TRBJ2-7	CSVAGHRDSRSYEQYF	TGCAGCGTTGCAGGCCACCGGGACAGCCGCTCCTACGAGCAGTACTTC
TRBV6-4	-	TRBD2	15	TRBJ2-3	CASSVTSGGGDTQYF	TGTGCCAGCAGTGTCACTAGCGGGGGTGGAGATACGCAGTATTTT
TRBV7-9	-	-	13	TRBJ1-2	CATDQQGLFGYTF	TGTGCCACCGACCAACAGGGCCTCTTTGGCTACACCTTC
TRBV12-3/TRBV12-4	-	-	12	TRBJ1-3	CGTGTTGNTIYF	TGCGGAACTGGGACAACCGGAAACACCATATATTTT
TRBV10-3	-	-	17	TRBJ1-5	CAISAGGERGVNQPQHF	TGTGCCATCAGTGCGGGAGGGGAGAGGGGCGTGAATCAGCCCCAGCATTTT
TRBV11-2	-	-	13	TRBJ2-2	CASSLQGSGELFF	TGTGCCAGCAGCCTTCAGGGTTCCGGGGAGCTGTTTTTT
TRBV5-1	-	TRBD1	13	TRBJ2-5	CASSWGTEETQYF	TGCGCCAGCAGCTGGGGGACAGAAGAGACCCAGTACTTC
TRBV5-1	once	-	15	TRBJ1-2	CASSLAGTTNYGYTF	TGCGCCAGCAGCTTGGCTGGGACTACTAACTATGGCTACACCTTC
TRBV14	-	-	14	TRBJ2-1	CASSQYNTYNEQFF	TGTGCCAGCAGCCAGTACAATACCTACAATGAGCAGTTCTTC
TRBV7-6	-	TRBD2	15	TRBJ2-3	CASSLGLAGGDTQYF	TGTGCCAGCAGCTTAGGTCTAGCGGGTGGAGATACGCAGTATTTT
TRBV7-9	-	-	12	TRBJ1-1	CASSLRGFEAFF	TGTGCCAGCAGCCTTCGAGGGTTTGAAGCTTTCTTT
TRBV7-2	once	-	16	TRBJ2-3	CASSLAGGTAYHTQYF	TGTGCCAGCAGCTTAGCAGGCGGGACAGCCTATCATACGCAGTATTTT
TRBV6-5	-	TRBD1	13	TRBJ2-7	CASRGQGAPEQYF	TGTGCCAGCAGAGGACAGGGGGCCCCCGAGCAGTACTTC